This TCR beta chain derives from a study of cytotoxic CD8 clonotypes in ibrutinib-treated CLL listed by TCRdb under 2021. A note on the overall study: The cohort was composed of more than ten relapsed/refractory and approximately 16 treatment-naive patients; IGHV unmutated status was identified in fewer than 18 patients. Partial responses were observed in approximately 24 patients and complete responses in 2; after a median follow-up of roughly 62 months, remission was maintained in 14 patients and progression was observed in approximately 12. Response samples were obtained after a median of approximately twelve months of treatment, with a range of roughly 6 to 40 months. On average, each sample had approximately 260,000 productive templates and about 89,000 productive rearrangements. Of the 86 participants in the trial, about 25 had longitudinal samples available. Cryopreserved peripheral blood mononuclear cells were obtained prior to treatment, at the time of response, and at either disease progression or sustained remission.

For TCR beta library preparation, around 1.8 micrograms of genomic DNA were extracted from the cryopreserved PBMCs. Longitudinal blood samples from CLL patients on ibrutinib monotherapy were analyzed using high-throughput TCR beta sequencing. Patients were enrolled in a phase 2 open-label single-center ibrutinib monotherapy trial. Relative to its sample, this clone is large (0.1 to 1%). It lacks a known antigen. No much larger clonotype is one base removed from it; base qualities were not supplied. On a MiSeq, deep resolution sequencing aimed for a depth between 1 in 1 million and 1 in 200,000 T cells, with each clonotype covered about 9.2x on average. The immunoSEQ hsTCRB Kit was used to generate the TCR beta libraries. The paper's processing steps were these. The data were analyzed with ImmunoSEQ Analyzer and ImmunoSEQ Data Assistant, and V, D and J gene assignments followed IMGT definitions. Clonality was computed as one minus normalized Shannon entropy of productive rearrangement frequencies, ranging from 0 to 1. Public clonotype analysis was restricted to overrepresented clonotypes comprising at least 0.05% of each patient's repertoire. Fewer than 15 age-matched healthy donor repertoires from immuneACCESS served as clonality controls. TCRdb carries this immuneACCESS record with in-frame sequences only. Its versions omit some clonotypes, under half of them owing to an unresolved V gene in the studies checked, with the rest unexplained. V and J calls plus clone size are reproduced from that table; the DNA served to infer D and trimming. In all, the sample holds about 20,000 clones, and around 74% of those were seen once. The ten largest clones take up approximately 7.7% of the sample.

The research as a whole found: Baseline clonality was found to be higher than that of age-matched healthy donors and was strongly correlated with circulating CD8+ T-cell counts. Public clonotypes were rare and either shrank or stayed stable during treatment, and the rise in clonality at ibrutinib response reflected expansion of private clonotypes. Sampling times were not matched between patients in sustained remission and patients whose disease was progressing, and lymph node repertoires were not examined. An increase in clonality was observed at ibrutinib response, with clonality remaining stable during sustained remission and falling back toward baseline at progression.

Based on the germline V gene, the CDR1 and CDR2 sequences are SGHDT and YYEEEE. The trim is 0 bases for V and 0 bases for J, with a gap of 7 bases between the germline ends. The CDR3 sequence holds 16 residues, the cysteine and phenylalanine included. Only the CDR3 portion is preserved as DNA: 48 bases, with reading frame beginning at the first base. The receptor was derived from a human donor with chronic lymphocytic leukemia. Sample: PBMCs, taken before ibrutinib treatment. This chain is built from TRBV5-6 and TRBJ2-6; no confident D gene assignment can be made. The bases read TGTGCCAGCAGCTTGGGACCGGCCTCTGGGGCCAACGTCCTGACTTTC. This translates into CASSLGPASGANVLTF. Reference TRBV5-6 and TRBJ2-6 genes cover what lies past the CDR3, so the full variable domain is DAGVTQSPTHLIKTRGQQVTLRCSPKSGHDTVSWYQQALGQGPQFIFQYYEEEERQRGNFPDRFSGHQFPNYSSELNVNALLLGDSALYLCASSLGPASGANVLTFGAGSRLTVL.